One sample yielded the 32 T cell receptor beta chains listed below, sequenced in a study of shared clonotypes between healthy human individuals. Sequencing used immunoSEQ multiplex PCR; TCRdb keeps in-frame clones, though not all of them. The data contain about 2 million clones, over 85% of them singletons. What was sequenced was naive CD4+ T cells sorted from blood. Subset specified: CD45RA+ positively selected. Receptors were obtained from a man younger than 30 in good health.

J is TRBJ2-2 and V is TRBV4-1; weak D call: TRBD1 (5 bases). The germline gives CDR1 MGHRA, CDR2 YSYEKL. Trimming shortened V by 0 bases and J by 4 bases, and 12 bases separated the two germline ends. The CDR3 is made up of 16 amino acids. The CDR3 protein is CASSQDVIGVTGELFF. The DNA for the CDR3 is TGCGCCAGCAGCCAAGATGTCATAGGGGTCACCGGGGAGCTGTTTTTT.

The rearrangement uses TRBV20-1 and TRBJ2-7; 8 nucleotides match TRBD1. The CDR3 runs to 11 residues. J was trimmed by 9 bases and V by 5 bases; bases with no gene match: 6. The germline CDR1 and CDR2 sequences are DFQATT and SNEGSKA (reference sequence). CDR3 sequence (DNA): TGCAGTGCTGAGACAGGGGTCGGGCAGTACTTC. Its protein product is CSAETGVGQYF.

The chain recombines TRBV27 with TRBJ2-7; 10 positions match TRBD2. The CDR3 spans 14 residues. V trimming: 5 bases; J trimming: 4 bases; junction bases outside the gene matches: 5. CDR1 MNHEY and CDR2 SMNVEV come from the germline V gene (reference sequence). CDR3 nucleotides: TGTGCCAGCAGTAGAGAAGCGGGGGGGTACGAGCAGTACTTC. It yields the protein CASSREAGGYEQYF.

The chain carries TRBV6-1 and TRBJ1-3; D not certain. The germline V gene has CDR1 MNHNS and CDR2 SASEGT. The CDR3 is 15 residues long. V lost 6 bases to trimming and J lost 1 base, with 13 bases between them. For the CDR3, the DNA is TGTGCCAGCAGCGTTGGACCGCCATCTGGAAACACCATATATTTT. Its protein is CASSVGPPSGNTIYF.

This chain joins TRBV6-6 and TRBJ1-4; tentative D call: TRBD1 (6 bases). Germline CDR1 MNHNY, CDR2 SVGAGI (reference sequence). This CDR3 has 15 residues. With 3 bases removed from V and 4 bases from J, the gap between germline ends came to 12 bases. The CDR3 loop is CASSYGGQNNEKLFF. The CDR3 DNA reads TGTGCCAGCAGTTATGGGGGGCAGAATAATGAAAAACTGTTTTTT.

The table lists this clone with a count of one. The CDR3 nucleotides read TGTGCCAGCACTCCACGAGCGTGGCAGTACTTC. Encoded protein: CASTPRAWQYF. The rearrangement uses TRBV6-7 and TRBJ2-7, with D hard to call. TRBV6-7 is an ORF, and what it does is uncertain. The CDR3 extends over 11 amino acids. Between the trimmed V and J ends, which lost 7 bases and 9 bases, there was a span of 13 bases.

The rearrangement joins TRBV6-1 to TRBJ2-3; 9 bases are a match to TRBD2. Germline CDR1 MNHNS, CDR2 SASEGT. The CDR3 spans 16 residues. V lost 2 bases, J lost 6 bases, and 9 bases stayed unmatched. The CDR3 nucleotides are TGTGCCAGCAGTGAACGTCTAGCGGGATTTGGGGATACGCAGTATTTT. It yields the protein CASSERLAGFGDTQYF.

V usage is TRBV19 and J usage is TRBJ1-3, with a tentative D call TRBD1 (6 bases). Per germline, CDR1 LNHDA and CDR2 SQIVND (reference sequence). V lost 3 bases, J lost 4 bases, and 13 bases lay in between. The CDR3 is 15 amino acids. The CDR3 DNA follows: TGTGCCAGTAGTATCAAGCGGACAGTCGGAAACACCATATATTTT. It is translated as CASSIKRTVGNTIYF.

The CDR3 protein is CASSSSGGPTQYF. The CDR3 DNA reads as TGTGCCAGCAGTTCTAGCGGGGGCCCTACGCAGTATTTT. This chain links TRBV6-5 with TRBJ2-3, with 10 bases that match TRBD2. CDR1 MNHEY and CDR2 SVGAGI come from the germline V gene. The CDR3 is 13 residues long. J was trimmed by 8 bases and V by 4 bases; bases with no gene match: 3.

This clone was seen a single time. A much bigger clone sits one base away, suggesting this may be a read error. The V and J genes are TRBV5-4 and TRBJ2-5; 8 nucleotides match TRBD1. The CDR3 runs 13 residues. J gave up 2 bases and V 4 bases, and 1 base lay outside the gene matches. Germline values: CDR1 SGHNT, CDR2 YYREEE (reference sequence). CDR3 coding DNA: TGTGCCAGCAGCCGGACAGGGCAAGAGACCCAGTACTTC. It is translated as CASSRTGQETQYF.

This clone came up once. The V and J genes are TRBV2 and TRBJ1-5; D gene ambiguous. The CDR3 is made up of 15 amino acids. From germline, CDR1 is SNHLY and CDR2 FYNNEI. V was clipped by 2 bases and J by 6 bases, with 14 bases between them. The CDR3 sequence is CASSEFVQTTQPQHF. The CDR3 DNA is TGTGCCAGCAGTGAATTTGTACAGACGACTCAGCCCCAGCATTTT.

The J gene is TRBJ1-2, the V gene TRBV7-2; 7 bases match TRBD1. The CDR3 consists of 14 residues. Germline assignment: CDR1 SGHTA and CDR2 FQGNSA. Germline trimming cut 5 bases from V and 6 bases from J; bases unmatched to any gene: 9. The CDR3 spells CASSLNQGQNGYTF. In DNA form, the CDR3 reads TGTGCCAGCAGCCTTAACCAGGGACAGAATGGCTACACCTTC.

The rearrangement uses TRBV4-1 and TRBJ2-5; D remains ambiguous. V was pared by 2 bases and J by 1 base, with 11 bases between. This CDR3 region has 15 residues. The germline gives CDR1 MGHRA, CDR2 YSYEKL. CDR3 amino acids: CASSQLALVQETQYF. The CDR3 DNA follows: TGCGCCAGCAGCCAACTCGCATTAGTCCAAGAGACCCAGTACTTC.

The chain recombines TRBV21-1 with TRBJ1-5. TRBV21-1 is listed as a pseudogene. CDR3 length: 12 amino acids. This CDR3 is CASSTSEQPQHF. In nucleotides, the CDR3 is TGTGCCAGCAGCACTAGTGAGCAGCCCCAGCATTTT.

The chain has TRBV7-2 and TRBJ1-1; D ambiguous. The CDR3 length is 14 residues. V lost 11 bases and J lost 0, with 16 bases in between. CDR1 and CDR2 (germline): SGHTA, FQGNSA. CDR3 loop: CAPLSSVVNTEAFF. Here the CDR3 DNA reads TGTGCCCCCCTCAGTTCGGTCGTGAACACTGAAGCTTTCTTT. Filled out from reference TRBV7-2 and TRBJ1-1, the complete variable domain reads GAGVSQSPSNKVTEKGKDVELRCDPISGHTALYWYRQSLGQGLEFLIYFQGNSAPDKSGLPSDRFSAERTGGSVSTLTIQRTQQEDSAVYLCAPLSSVVNTEAFFGQGTRLTVV.

The CDR3 sequence is CARLEGEKLFF. CDR3 DNA sequence: TGTGCCCGCCTCGAGGGGGAAAAACTGTTTTTT. V and J are TRBV30 and TRBJ1-4, with D tentatively TRBD1 (5 bases). Trimming cost V 8 bases and J 8 bases, with 12 bases left between them. The CDR3 spans 11 residues. Looked up from germline, CDR1 is GTSNPN and CDR2 is SVGIG (reference sequence).

The V and J genes are TRBV7-2 and TRBJ1-6; possibly TRBD1 for D (6 bases). This CDR3 spans 15 amino acids. The V end lost 1 base, the J end lost 8 bases, and 12 bases lay between the germline ends. Looked up from germline, CDR1 is SGHTA and CDR2 is FQGNSA. CDR3 protein: CASSLGQGLDSPLHF. As DNA, the CDR3 is TGTGCCAGCAGCTTAGGGCAGGGGTTGGATTCACCCCTCCACTTT.

J is TRBJ2-1 and V is TRBV11-2; TRBD2 matches at 10 bases. The V gene's germline CDR1 is SGHAT and CDR2 FQNNGV. CDR3 size: 16 residues. V lost 5 bases and J lost 6; bases outside the gene matches: 10. The CDR3: CASSPTILAGINEQFF. The CDR3 bases are TGTGCCAGCAGCCCCACAATACTAGCGGGAATCAATGAGCAGTTCTTC.

The V and J genes are TRBV5-4 and TRBJ2-2, with D maybe TRBD2 (6 bases). In germline, CDR1 is SGHNT, CDR2 YYREEE (reference sequence). This CDR3 spans 14 amino acids. V lost 2 bases, J lost 1 base, and 6 bases lay in between. This chain's CDR3 is CASSFSGNTGELFF. The DNA of the CDR3 is TGTGCCAGCAGCTTTAGCGGGAACACCGGGGAGCTGTTTTTT.

On this clone itself: The junction shows a germline mismatch at one end, possibly a read error. The CDR3: CASSQPYGGLPYF. The CDR3, as DNA: TGCGCCAGCAGCCAACCATACGGGGGGTTACCTTACTTT. The V call is TRBV4-1, the J call TRBJ1-1; D is perhaps TRBD1 (5 bases). The CDR3 extends over 13 amino acids. CDR1 is MGHRA, CDR2 YSYEKL, per germline.

V and J are TRBV25-1 and TRBJ2-3; D gene unclear. Germline V gene data show CDR1 as MGHDK and CDR2 as SYGVNS. Trimming pared 4 bases from V and 2 bases from J, leaving 10 bases between. The CDR3 covers 14 residues. The CDR3 nucleotides read TGTGCCAGCAGTGCTGACTTAATCACAGATACGCAGTATTTT. Translated, it gives CASSADLITDTQYF.

This chain joins TRBV21-1 and TRBJ2-7; no DNA check was done on the table's D call, TRBD2. TRBV21-1 is flagged as a pseudogene. The CDR3 extends over 17 amino acids. For the CDR3, the DNA is TGTGCCAGCAGCAAAGTAGGAACACGGGAGGGTAACTACGAGCAGTACTTC. Amino acids: CASSKVGTREGNYEQYF.

The chain couples TRBV10-3 to TRBJ1-6; tentatively, D is TRBD1 (6 bases). The germline CDR1 and CDR2 sequences are ENHRY and SYGVKD. With 6 bases removed from V and 10 bases from J, the gap between germline ends came to 16 bases. This CDR3 contains 14 residues. CDR3 DNA: TGTGCCATCAGCCTCGGGACATTGACCTCACCCCTCCACTTT. Protein sequence: CAISLGTLTSPLHF.

The genes are TRBV28 and TRBJ1-1; D remains ambiguous. Germline-derived CDR1 and CDR2 are MDHEN and SYDVKM. The CDR3 runs 11 residues. The ends were cut back, 5 bases at V and 5 bases at J, with 6 bases in the middle. The CDR3 DNA is TGTGCCAGCAGTCCTACGACTGAAGCTTTCTTT. Encoded protein: CASSPTTEAFF.

J is TRBJ1-2 and V is TRBV6-5; D is possibly TRBD1 (5 bases). The germline V gene has CDR1 MNHEY and CDR2 SVGAGI. Trimming removed 7 bases at V and 6 bases at J, with 12 bases between. This CDR3 spans 12 amino acids. CDR3 DNA: TGTGCCAGCAAGGACACCCCTCATGGCTACACCTTC. Its translation: CASKDTPHGYTF.

The J gene is TRBJ1-1, the V gene TRBV13; 7 bases line up with TRBD1. Germline CDR1 reads PRHDT; CDR2 reads FYEKMQ (reference sequence). This CDR3 is built from 13 residues. The V gene end was trimmed by 4 bases and the J gene end by 3 bases; junction bases not matched to a gene: 2. For the CDR3, the DNA is TGTGCCAGCAGCTACGACAGGGACACTGAAGCTTTCTTT. It is translated as CASSYDRDTEAFF.

The chain couples TRBV6-1 to TRBJ2-7, with a weak D call TRBD1 (6 bases). Trimming pared 6 bases from V and 2 bases from J, leaving 17 bases between. Germline V gene sequence: CDR1 MNHNS, CDR2 SASEGT. This CDR3 is 15 amino acids long. The CDR3 here is CASRPQQGRTYEQYF. CDR3 DNA sequence: TGTGCCAGCAGACCCCAACAGGGAAGGACCTACGAGCAGTACTTC.

The gene calls are TRBV7-9 and TRBJ1-2, with D tentatively TRBD1 (6 bases). V dropped 5 bases and J dropped 8 bases, with 18 bases sitting between them. CDR1 is SEHNR and CDR2 is FQNEAQ in the germline V gene (reference sequence). This CDR3 contains 14 residues. CDR3 loop: CASSRDTPNGGYTF. The CDR3 bases are TGTGCCAGCAGCCGGGACACCCCGAATGGGGGCTACACCTTC.

V and J are TRBV10-3 and TRBJ2-1; TRBD2 might be the D (5 bases). Trimming took off 0 bases at V and 5 bases at J, with 14 bases between the two ends. The CDR3 sequence is 16 residues long. CDR1 and CDR2 (germline): ENHRY, SYGVKD. The CDR3 loop reads CAISESRALPDNEQFF. CDR3 coding DNA: TGTGCCATCAGTGAGTCGAGGGCATTACCCGACAATGAGCAGTTCTTC.

This chain links TRBV7-9 with TRBJ2-7; D gene unclear. Trimming removed 5 bases from V and 7 bases from J, with 6 bases in between. This CDR3 has 10 residues. Germline V gives CDR1 SEHNR, CDR2 FQNEAQ (reference sequence). The CDR3 sequence is CASSDGEQYF. CDR3 coding DNA: TGTGCCAGCAGCGACGGAGAGCAGTACTTC.

A single count supports this clone. V usage is TRBV10-1 and J usage is TRBJ1-1; the D is unclear. The V end lost 8 bases, the J end lost 1 base, and 5 bases lay between the germline ends. The CDR3 is made up of 11 amino acids. Per the germline V gene, CDR1 is WNHNN and CDR2 is SYGVQD (reference sequence). The CDR3 region has the DNA TGCGCCAGCGAAGGGAACACTGAAGCTTTCTTT. Amino acids: CASEGNTEAFF.

V usage is TRBV5-5 and J usage is TRBJ2-5; 10 bases agree with TRBD2. This CDR3 is 15 amino acids long. The germline V gene encodes CDR1 SGHKS and CDR2 YYEKEE (reference sequence). V was clipped by 5 bases and J by 1 base; unmatched bases: 5. CDR3 region: CASRRGLAPQETQYF. CDR3 DNA sequence: TGTGCCAGCAGACGGGGACTAGCGCCCCAAGAGACCCAGTACTTC.